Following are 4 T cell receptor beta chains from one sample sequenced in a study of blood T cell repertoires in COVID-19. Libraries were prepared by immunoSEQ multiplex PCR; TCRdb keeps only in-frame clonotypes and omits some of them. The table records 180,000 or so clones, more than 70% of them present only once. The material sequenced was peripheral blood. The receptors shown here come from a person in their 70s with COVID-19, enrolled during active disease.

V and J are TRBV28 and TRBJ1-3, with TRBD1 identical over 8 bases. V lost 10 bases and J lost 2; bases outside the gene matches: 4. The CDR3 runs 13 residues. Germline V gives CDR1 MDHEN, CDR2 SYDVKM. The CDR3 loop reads CAITGGTGNTIYF. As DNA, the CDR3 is TGTGCCATCACAGGGGGGACTGGAAACACCATATATTTT.

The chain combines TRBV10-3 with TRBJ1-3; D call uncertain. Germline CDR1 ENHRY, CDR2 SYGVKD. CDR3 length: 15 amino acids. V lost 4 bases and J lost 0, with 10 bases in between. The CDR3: CAISGSANSGNTIYF. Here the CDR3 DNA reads TGTGCCATCAGTGGGAGCGCCAACTCTGGAAACACCATATATTTT.

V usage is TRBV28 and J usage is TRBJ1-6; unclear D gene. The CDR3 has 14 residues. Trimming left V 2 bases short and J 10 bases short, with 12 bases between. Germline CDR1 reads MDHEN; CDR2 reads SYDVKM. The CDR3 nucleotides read TGTGCCAGCAGTTTAAGGGATAGGAGGTCACCCCTCCACTTT. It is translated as CASSLRDRRSPLHF.

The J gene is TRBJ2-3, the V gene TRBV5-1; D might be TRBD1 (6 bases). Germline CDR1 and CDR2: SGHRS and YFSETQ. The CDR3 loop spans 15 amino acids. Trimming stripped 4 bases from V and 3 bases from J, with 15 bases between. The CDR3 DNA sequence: TGCGCCAGCAGCCCTACTCAGGGGCGAACAGATACGCAGTATTTT. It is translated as CASSPTQGRTDTQYF.